This T cell receptor beta chain was retrieved from a study of shared clonotypes between healthy human individuals. The repertoire was sequenced with immunoSEQ multiplex PCR; TCRdb's copy has only in-frame clones and lacks some. The sample has hundreds of thousands of clones; about 96% are singletons. The CDR3 loop spans 11 amino acids. Deletions cut 6 bases from V and 2 bases from J, with 5 bases between. Germline assignment: CDR1 SGHAT and CDR2 FQNNGV. The sequence was obtained from a woman under 40 in good health. Sample: naive CD4+ T cells sorted from blood. The subset was: CD45RA+ positively selected. The chain employs TRBV11-2 and TRBJ2-7; D is ambiguous. CDR3 nucleotides: TGTGCCAGCAGTCCGGCCTACGAGCAGTACTTC. Translating gives CASSPAYEQYF.